Below are 10 T cell receptor beta chains sequenced from a single sample in a study of T cell responses to AZD1222 COVID-19 vaccine. The method was immunoSEQ multiplex PCR; TCRdb's version includes in-frame clones alone and lacks a portion of them. The sample contains 140,000 or so clones, approximately 90% of which appear only once. Sequences were derived from peripheral blood, sampled 28 days after the second AZD1222 dose. Receptors were obtained from an adult who received the AZD1222 COVID-19 vaccine.

The CDR3 region has the DNA TGCGCCAGCAGCTTGGGAGTGGGGCAGTACTTC. Its translation is CASSLGVGQYF. The rearrangement joins TRBV5-1 to TRBJ2-7, with D unclear. This CDR3 region has 11 residues. The ends were cut back, 0 bases at V and 9 bases at J, with 7 bases in the middle. In germline, CDR1 is SGHRS, CDR2 YFSETQ.

This chain uses TRBV15 with TRBJ1-5, with no clear D. V lost 0 bases and J 4 bases, leaving 13 bases between the germline ends. The CDR3 is made up of 16 amino acids. Germline CDR1 reads LNHNV; CDR2 reads YYDKDF (reference sequence). The CDR3 bases are TGTGCCACCAGCAGAGAGATCGGGTTTAATAATCAGCCCCAGCATTTT. Translation gives CATSREIGFNNQPQHF. Complete variable domain (other parts from reference TRBV15 and TRBJ1-5): DAMVIQNPRYQVTQFGKPVTLSCSQTLNHNVMYWYQQKSSQAPKLLFHYYDKDFNNEADTPDNFQSRRPNTSFCFLDIRSPGLGDTAMYLCATSREIGFNNQPQHFGDGTRLSIL.

The CDR3 nucleotides read TGTGCCAGCTTACCTAACGGGGGGGAATCCTACAATGAGCAGTTCTTC. It encodes CASLPNGGESYNEQFF. The chain combines TRBV11-2 with TRBJ2-1, with 8 bases matching TRBD2. Germline CDR1 SGHAT, CDR2 FQNNGV. After removal of 8 bases from V and 1 base from J, the junction contained 10 bases not matched to a gene. CDR3 length equals 16 residues.

The chain joins TRBV19 to TRBJ1-2; D gene ambiguous. In germline, CDR1 is LNHDA, CDR2 SQIVND (reference sequence). The V end was cut by 7 bases, the J end by 8 bases, with 23 bases between. This CDR3 has 15 amino acids. CDR3 in amino acids: CASMNRELLEVGYTF. In nucleotides, the CDR3 is TGTGCCAGTATGAATCGAGAGCTTCTAGAAGTCGGCTACACCTTC.

This clone has only a few counts. This chain connects TRBV5-6 to TRBJ1-3; the match to TRBD1 covers 7 bases. The trim removed 3 bases at V and 3 bases at J, leaving 3 bases unmatched. The CDR3 loop spans 14 amino acids. CDR1 is SGHDT and CDR2 is YYEEEE in the germline V gene. CDR3: CASSSTGVGNTIYF. CDR3 sequence (DNA): TGTGCCAGCAGCTCAACAGGGGTTGGAAACACCATATATTTT.

This chain connects TRBV13 to TRBJ1-1, with TRBD1 as a possible D gene (5 bases). Between the trimmed V and J ends, which lost 10 bases and 11 bases, there was a span of 23 bases. Germline CDR1 and CDR2: PRHDT and FYEKMQ (reference sequence). The CDR3 loop spans 13 amino acids. The CDR3 DNA is TGTGCCACATCAAGGACGGTTGGGACGGGGGCTTTCTTT. Protein sequence: CATSRTVGTGAFF.

The chain combines TRBV5-1 with TRBJ1-1; no definite D call. In germline, CDR1 is SGHRS, CDR2 YFSETQ. The CDR3 is made up of 14 amino acids. V lost 0 bases to trimming and J lost 10 bases, with 16 bases between them. This CDR3 is CASSLEGSRSGAFF. The CDR3 bases are TGCGCCAGCAGCTTGGAAGGGAGCAGATCTGGAGCTTTCTTT.

V gene TRBV6-5 combines with J gene TRBJ2-5; D remains ambiguous. The V end was cut by 0 bases, the J end by 5 bases, with 10 bases between. The CDR3 sequence is 14 residues long. The germline CDR1 and CDR2 sequences are MNHEY and SVGAGI. This CDR3 is CASSYSASWETQYF. For the CDR3, the DNA is TGTGCCAGCAGTTACTCGGCCAGCTGGGAGACCCAGTACTTC.

This clone was seen once. This chain joins TRBV7-2 and TRBJ1-2; D is perhaps TRBD1 (6 bases). The V end lost 5 bases, the J end lost 0 bases, and 13 bases lay between the germline ends. Germline-derived CDR1 and CDR2 are SGHTA and FQGNSA. This CDR3 is 15 amino acids long. In DNA, the CDR3 is TGTGCCAGCAGCCCCAGACAGGTTACTAACTATGGCTACACCTTC. This gives the protein CASSPRQVTNYGYTF.

This chain links TRBV7-7 with TRBJ2-7; 8 bases align to TRBD1. The CDR3 covers 15 residues. V lost 1 base and J lost 3; bases outside the gene matches: 5. Germline V gives CDR1 SSHAT, CDR2 FNYEAQ (reference sequence). DNA for the CDR3: TGTGCCAGCAGCTTAGGGGCAGGGGGCAGCTACGAGCAGTACTTC. Translated: CASSLGAGGSYEQYF.